The present entry profiles one TCR beta chain with its context. The data were produced by immunoSEQ multiplex PCR, yet TCRdb's version contains in-frame clones alone and is incomplete. The sample has tens of thousands of clones; roughly nine tenths are singletons. The sample belongs to a study of T cell changes during pregnancy in multiple sclerosis. Germline-derived CDR1 and CDR2 are MNHEY and SVGAGI. V shed 1 base and J shed 5 bases, with 11 bases lying between them. This CDR3 comprises 14 residues. J is TRBJ2-5 and V is TRBV6-5; a possible D gene is TRBD2 (6 bases). The material was CD8+ T cells from peripheral blood mononuclear cells, obtained before pregnancy. This sequence originates from a female donor with multiple sclerosis, enrolled in a pregnancy study. CDR3 residues: CASSYFRGDETQYF. The CDR3 coding sequence is TGTGCCAGCAGTTACTTCCGCGGGGACGAGACCCAGTACTTC.